The TCR beta chain under discussion was sequenced for a study of vaccination and CD4 T cells after COVID-19. The overall study: The convalescents included six males and four females, and among them two were Hispanic while seven were Caucasian. Study-level findings and limits: Median SARS-CoV-2-reactive clonotype numbers went from around 20 to 38; this increase was not significant.

As regards this clonotype: Its antigen is unknown.

CDR1 and CDR2 (germline): ENHRY, SYGVKD. V was pared by 4 bases and J by 6 bases, with 19 bases between. This CDR3 region has 16 residues. At the Johns Hopkins FTIC core, DNA taken from cultured CD4+ T cells was sequenced by way of the Oncomine TCR Beta short-read assay. TCRdb re-called the PCR reads with MiXCR, one entry per CDR3 protein. The sample comprises some 25,000 distinct CDR3 sequences, 30% of which are singletons, and approximately 2.8% rests with the top ten. Time point: late sampling 161 to 241 days after vaccination in a few convalescent patients. Described treatment: approximately nine-day PBMC culture with coronavirus spike peptide pools or control peptides (ViraFEST assay).

The origin of this receptor is a human donor who had recovered from COVID-19. Material: CD4+ T cells from blood, cultured in vitro, obtained about 7 months after SARS-CoV-2 vaccination. The rearrangement joins TRBV10-3 to TRBJ1-5; D is unclear. CDR3 bases: TGTGCCATCAGTGGATCTGGCTTGGGATCCGGTCAGCCCCAGCATTTT. It specifies CAISGSGLGSGQPQHF.